The 20 T cell receptor beta chains below come from one sample, sequenced in a study of blood T cell repertoires in COVID-19. Method: immunoSEQ multiplex PCR; TCRdb's copy keeps in-frame clones and lacks some. The profile covers roughly 82,000 clones, with roughly four fifths appearing a single time and about 10% taken by the ten largest. Source material: peripheral blood. These receptors originate from a man in his 60s with acute or convalescent COVID-19.

V and J are TRBV10-2 and TRBJ1-2; TRBD1 might be the D (6 bases). CDR3 size: 17 residues. Trimming shortened V by 0 bases and J by 1 base, and 15 bases separated the two germline ends. Germline CDR1 WSHSY, CDR2 SAAADI. The CDR3 DNA reads TGCGCCAGCAGTGAGTCGATCAGGGGTATAAGTAACTATGGCTACACCTTC. Translation gives CASSESIRGISNYGYTF.

The chain carries TRBV28 and TRBJ2-3; 8 positions agree with TRBD2. Germline CDR1 and CDR2: MDHEN and SYDVKM. J gave up 3 bases and V 2 bases, and 10 bases lay outside the gene matches. This CDR3 has 17 residues. In DNA form, the CDR3 reads TGTGCCAGCAGTTTAGGTTCTTCCAGCGGGAGAACAGATACGCAGTATTTT. This translates into CASSLGSSSGRTDTQYF.

The chain has TRBV6-2 or TRBV6-3 and TRBJ2-3, with 7 bases lining up with TRBD2. This CDR3 contains 17 residues. Germline V gene lookup returns CDR1 MNHEY and CDR2 SVGEGT. With V trimmed by 2 bases and J by 1 base, 9 bases remained unmatched. The CDR3 sequence: CASSYVGLWWGTDTQYF. The CDR3 DNA sequence: TGTGCCAGCAGTTACGTGGGACTATGGTGGGGCACAGATACGCAGTATTTT.

This clone was counted only a few times. The chain carries TRBV5-4 and TRBJ1-2; D gene unclear. CDR1 is SGHNT, CDR2 YYREEE, per germline (reference sequence). The CDR3 spans 14 residues. V gave up 0 bases and J gave up 2 bases, with 8 bases separating them. Here the CDR3 reads CASSLAGNNYGYTF. The CDR3 DNA follows: TGTGCCAGCAGCTTGGCAGGCAACAACTATGGCTACACCTTC.

This clone was found a few times. V usage is TRBV28 and J usage is TRBJ2-7, with TRBD1 identical over 8 bases. Germline CDR1 is MDHEN and CDR2 is SYDVKM. J gave up 5 bases and V 6 bases, and 6 bases lay outside the gene matches. The CDR3 totals 13 residues. The CDR3 DNA reads as TGTGCCAGCAGGTCCGGACAGGGCAACGAGCAGTACTTC. Its translation: CASRSGQGNEQYF.

The gene calls are TRBV5-1 and TRBJ2-1; TRBD2 matches at 8 bases. The germline V gene encodes CDR1 SGHRS and CDR2 YFSETQ. With V trimmed by 4 bases and J by 5 bases, 8 bases remained unmatched. The CDR3 sequence is 15 residues long. CDR3 DNA: TGCGCCAGCAGCCCCCTCTGGCGGGGGGACAATGAGCAGTTCTTC. It is translated as CASSPLWRGDNEQFF.

The chain couples TRBV7-9 to TRBJ2-1; 8 bases line up with TRBD1. CDR1 is SEHNR and CDR2 is FQNEAQ in the germline V gene (reference sequence). V shed 5 bases, J shed 5 bases, and the junction held 8 bases outside the gene matches. This CDR3 contains 15 residues. CDR3 amino acids: CASSKQGGTHNEQFF. The CDR3 bases are TGTGCCAGCAGCAAACAGGGGGGAACACACAATGAGCAGTTCTTC.

Here the CDR3 DNA reads TGTGCCAGCAGTTTAAAGCCAGGGACGGGACTTAATGAAAAACTGTTTTTT. Translation gives CASSLKPGTGLNEKLFF. The chain links TRBV27 to TRBJ1-4; tentative D call: TRBD1 (5 bases). Germline values: CDR1 MNHEY, CDR2 SMNVEV (reference sequence). Trimming pared 2 bases from V and 4 bases from J, leaving 17 bases between. The CDR3 runs 17 residues.

The rearrangement links TRBV2 to TRBJ2-4; perhaps TRBD1 as D (5 bases). CDR1 SNHLY and CDR2 FYNNEI come from the germline V gene. Trimming cost V 2 bases and J 9 bases, with 11 bases left between them. There are 13 residues in the CDR3. The CDR3 nucleotides are TGTGCCAGCAGTGAAACCAGGGTGCGCATTCAGTACTTC. It is translated as CASSETRVRIQYF.

The sample holds one count of this clone. This sequence joins TRBV2 and TRBJ2-3; TRBD2 matches at 14 bases. The CDR3 spans 15 residues. J gave up 8 bases and V 5 bases, and 6 bases lay outside the gene matches. CDR1 and CDR2 from the germline V gene are SNHLY and FYNNEI. CDR3 loop: CASSLGLAGVVTQYF. The CDR3 DNA follows: TGTGCCAGCAGTTTGGGACTAGCGGGAGTGGTTACGCAGTATTTT.

This clone was found a few times. J is TRBJ1-2 and V is TRBV4-2; 7 bases align to TRBD1. Germline V CDR1 and CDR2: LGHNA, YNFKEQ. V shed 3 bases and J 7 bases; nucleotides not matched to a gene: 2. The CDR3 length is 12 residues. CDR3 bases: TGTGCCAGCAGCCAGGGACAGCGTGGCTACACCTTC. It encodes CASSQGQRGYTF.

The table lists this clone with a few counts. The rearrangement uses TRBV24-1 and TRBJ2-5; perhaps TRBD2 as D (6 bases). The CDR3 is 14 residues long. Trimming removed 5 bases at V and 1 base at J, with 10 bases between. Germline lookup yields CDR1 KGHDR and CDR2 SFDVKD. CDR3 region: CATSVGGFQETQYF. For the CDR3, the DNA is TGTGCCACCAGTGTTGGAGGGTTCCAAGAGACCCAGTACTTC.

The genes are TRBV28 and TRBJ1-3; D remains unclear. This CDR3 is 12 amino acids long. Trimming shortened V by 6 bases and J by 9 bases, and 12 bases separated the two germline ends. Germline CDR1 reads MDHEN; CDR2 reads SYDVKM. CDR3 loop: CASSRLSSTIYF. CDR3 in DNA: TGTGCCAGCAGCCGGTTATCGAGCACCATATATTTT.

The J gene is TRBJ2-5, the V gene TRBV9; D gene unclear. This CDR3 is 15 amino acids long. Trimming cost V 3 bases and J 5 bases, with 17 bases left between them. The germline gives CDR1 SGDLS, CDR2 YYNGEE. The DNA for the CDR3 is TGTGCCAGCAGCGAAAACAGCCTGGGCTGGGAGACCCAGTACTTC. Amino acids: CASSENSLGWETQYF.

In DNA, the CDR3 is TGTGCCAGCAGGAAGCGGCAGCTGAACACTGAAGCTTTCTTT. Protein: CASRKRQLNTEAFF. The chain employs TRBV6-6 and TRBJ1-1; no definite D call. With 6 bases removed from V and 0 bases from J, the gap between germline ends came to 11 bases. There are 14 residues in the CDR3. Germline values: CDR1 MNHNY, CDR2 SVGAGI (reference sequence).

This clone is a singleton in its sample. This chain connects TRBV4-3 to TRBJ1-2; the D gene is possibly TRBD1 (5 bases). The V end was cut by 3 bases, the J end by 8 bases, with 28 bases between. Germline V gene lookup returns CDR1 LGHNA and CDR2 YSLEER. This CDR3 comprises 18 residues. DNA of the CDR3: TGCGCCAGCAGCCAGGACGACGACCGGCAGGGCCCAGCTCGAGGCTACACCTTC. This encodes CASSQDDDRQGPARGYTF.

This sequence joins TRBV5-4 and TRBJ1-2, with a weak D call TRBD1 (6 bases). The V gene lost 4 bases and the J gene lost 2 bases, with 12 bases spanning the gap. The CDR3 covers 14 residues. Germline values: CDR1 SGHNT, CDR2 YYREEE (reference sequence). CDR3 sequence: CASSRSGGNYGYTF. The CDR3 coding sequence is TGTGCCAGCAGCAGGTCGGGGGGCAACTATGGCTACACCTTC.

V and J are TRBV15 and TRBJ1-2; 7 bases agree with TRBD1. Germline V gene data show CDR1 as LNHNV and CDR2 as YYDKDF (reference sequence). J lost 3 bases, V lost 4 bases, and 8 bases had no gene match. This CDR3 region has 15 residues. This CDR3 is CATSTPEQGDYGYTF. Here the CDR3 DNA reads TGTGCCACCAGCACCCCCGAGCAGGGGGACTATGGCTACACCTTC.

This clone appeared a few times. The rearrangement uses TRBV2 and TRBJ2-7; TRBD2 agrees at 10 bases. The ends lost 6 bases at V and 0 bases at J; junction bases unmatched: 5. CDR1 is SNHLY and CDR2 is FYNNEI in the germline V gene. The CDR3 is 15 residues long. The DNA for the CDR3 is TGTGCCAGCAGCCGGACTAGCGGTAGCTCCTACGAGCAGTACTTC. It translates to CASSRTSGSSYEQYF.

The rearrangement joins TRBV2 to TRBJ2-7; D is unclear. The CDR3 length is 15 residues. From germline, CDR1 is SNHLY and CDR2 FYNNEI. The V gene lost 10 bases and the J gene lost 5 bases, with 24 bases spanning the gap. The CDR3, as DNA: TGTGCCATCGTACCGAGCCAGGAAAAATGGGACGAGCAGTACTTC. This translates into CAIVPSQEKWDEQYF.